This T cell receptor (beta chain) was sequenced for a study of T cell responses to AZD1222 COVID-19 vaccine (dated by TCRdb to the early 2020s). Background on the whole study: AZD1222 recipients given second doses at about 4 weeks or at about 12 weeks were pooled, since spike-specific TCR depth and breadth were not found to differ between the two schedules. A total of just over 230 trial participants underwent TCR sequencing, of whom approximately 210 received two doses of AZD1222 and 26 received two doses of the MenACWY control vaccine. Trial participants were enrolled into age subgroups of 18-55, 56-69 and 70-plus years, which contained 148, 28 and 57 TCR-sequenced participants, respectively. Paper-wide results and their limitations: The vaccine-associated CD4 TCRs covered the entire spike protein, and the dominant responses fell in regions 160-218 and 743-854. Epitopes outside the regions mutated in the B.1.351 and B.1.1.7 variants were reportedly recognized by nearly half of the unique spike-specific TCRs. Because no day 14 peak-response samples were available, repertoires were characterized only after the peak T cell response. Participants were mostly white British and included more females than males, and it was suggested by the authors that clonal diversity may have been underestimated. Conclusions about previously exposed vaccinees are limited because only a handful of AZD1222 recipients were SARS-CoV-2 seropositive at baseline. In the small 56-69-year group, the increase in depth fell short of significance, most likely because of low power. After two AZD1222 doses, spike-specific TCR breadth and depth were significantly higher than at day 0 and than in MenACWY recipients.

Turning to this clone: Which antigen it targets is not known. The sample holds no much larger clone one base away, and base qualities are not on file.

The CDR3 regions of human TCRbeta chains were analyzed by immunosequencing. The original methods were these. TCRs in the repertoires were compared against a reference library of SARS-CoV-2-specific TCRs that had been generated with the MIRA antigen-specificity platform. Breadth was defined as the fraction of unique TCRs that were SARS-CoV-2-associated. Depth was defined as the fraction of total T cells that were SARS-CoV-2-associated. Using the MIRA data, every spike-specific TCR was mapped to the spike region that the TCR reacted to and assigned to either a CD4 or a CD8 class. Log10-transformed breadth and depth values were compared by one-way ANOVA with Sidak's multiple comparisons tests. TCRdb took over this immuneACCESS table, retaining in-frame rearrangements with V and J assigned. Such tables are incomplete; in checked studies, under half of the missing clones stem from an unresolved V gene, and the remainder is unexplained. Clonal size and the V and J genes are those of that table, whereas D and trimming came from the DNA. Across this sample there are 90,000 to 120,000 clones, with around nine tenths seen only once. Clones ranked in the top ten supply 22% of the sample.

V loses 4 bases, J loses 8 bases, and the germline ends lie 6 bases apart. Including cysteine and phenylalanine, the CDR3 has 10 amino acids. The sequence is cut down to CDR3 DNA, 30 bases in frame from base 1. The germline V gene supplies CDR1 SGHTS and CDR2 YDEGEE. Read against the paper, the sample's time point label means: baseline before first vaccination. Vaccinee samples were obtained from the UK trials COV001 and COV002, which included a single-blind randomized controlled phase 2/3 trial of AZD1222 (ChAdOx1 nCoV-19) in healthy adults. For TCRbeta chain sequencing, PBMC samples were collected from trial participants at day 0 and at day 28 after the second dose.

The chain is assembled from TRBV5-8 and TRBJ1-2; no D gene call is confident. The source is an adult in good health. Sequences were derived from peripheral blood, sampled on day 0 of AZD1222 vaccination. In nucleotides, the sequence is TGTGCCAGCAGCCTGATCGGCTACACCTTC. Translated, it reads CASSLIGYTF.